Below, one TCR beta chain is given with its context. The target antigen is unknown. These data come from a study of cytomegalovirus exposure and HLA in healthy donors. General study results and limits: It was reported that the classifier diagnosed cytomegalovirus status with high specificity and sensitivity in both the original and validation cohorts.

The PCR was carried out with 60 Vbeta primers and 13 Jbeta primers. Method: immunoSEQ multiplex PCR; TCRdb's copy keeps in-frame clones and lacks some. Here the sample spans roughly 190,000 clones, about 84% being singletons. Germline CDR1 is WNHNN and CDR2 is SYGVQD (reference sequence). The CDR3 covers 13 residues. Trimming shortened V by 0 bases and J by 11 bases, and 13 bases separated the two germline ends. The origin of this receptor is a man in his fifties or sixties in good health and CMV-seronegative. The chain uses TRBV10-1 and TRBJ1-1; D not resolved. The sequenced sample consisted of PBMCs. CDR3 sequence: CASSESVWGAAFF. For the CDR3, the DNA is TGCGCCAGCAGTGAGTCCGTGTGGGGAGCGGCTTTCTTT.